The 13 T cell receptor beta chains in this list originate from one sample, sequenced in a study of blood T cell repertoires in COVID-19. Here immunoSEQ multiplex PCR was the method, and the copy in TCRdb shows in-frame clones only, minus some. The sample includes under 40,000 clones, 87% of them seen just once. The sequencing sample was made of peripheral blood. The source is a man aged 50 or older with active or convalescent COVID-19.

This clone was observed a few times. The chain combines TRBV11-3 with TRBJ2-1; no definite D call. In germline, CDR1 is SGHNT, CDR2 YENEEA. V shed 4 bases and J shed 6 bases, with 10 bases lying between them. The CDR3 covers 13 residues. The CDR3 loop reads CASSSELSNEQFF. CDR3 coding DNA: TGTGCCAGCAGCTCCGAGCTTAGCAATGAGCAGTTCTTC.

There are a few counts of this clone. The chain joins TRBV19 to TRBJ1-2; D ambiguous. Germline V gives CDR1 LNHDA, CDR2 SQIVND (reference sequence). The CDR3 is 13 residues long. Trimming took off 5 bases at V and 2 bases at J, with 9 bases between the two ends. The CDR3 nucleotides read TGTGCCAGTAGTTCCCCGGGGAACTATGGCTACACCTTC. Translation gives CASSSPGNYGYTF.

The gene calls are TRBV2 and TRBJ1-5, with D unclear. The CDR3 is 14 residues long. V was cut by 0 bases and J by 2 bases, with 5 bases left in between. Germline assignment: CDR1 SNHLY and CDR2 FYNNEI. CDR3 DNA: TGTGCCAGCAGTGAAGCCCAGGGCAATCAGCCCCAGCATTTT. This translates into CASSEAQGNQPQHF.

The V and J genes are TRBV5-6 and TRBJ1-5; possible D gene TRBD1, 5 bases. The CDR3 runs to 13 residues. V was cut by 1 base and J by 7 bases, with 9 bases left in between. CDR1 SGHDT and CDR2 YYEEEE come from the germline V gene. The CDR3 protein is CASSLSGMQPQHF. The CDR3 DNA reads TGTGCCAGCAGCTTGTCAGGGATGCAGCCCCAGCATTTT. The complete variable domain, with remaining parts taken from reference TRBV5-6 and TRBJ1-5, reads DAGVTQSPTHLIKTRGQQVTLRCSPKSGHDTVSWYQQALGQGPQFIFQYYEEEERQRGNFPDRFSGHQFPNYSSELNVNALLLGDSALYLCASSLSGMQPQHFGDGTRLSIL.

The V gene is TRBV5-1, the J gene TRBJ1-4; D gene unclear. V dropped 7 bases and J dropped 10 bases, with 20 bases sitting between them. CDR1 is SGHRS and CDR2 is YFSETQ in the germline V gene. This CDR3 spans 14 amino acids. The CDR3 DNA follows: TGCGCCAGCCAACCCGGTTACCGGGGTGGAAAACTGTTTTTT. It codes for CASQPGYRGGKLFF.

The rearrangement links TRBV15 to TRBJ1-2; D possibly corresponds to TRBD1 (6 bases). Trimming cost V 3 bases and J 2 bases, with 19 bases left between them. This CDR3 contains 17 residues. Germline V gene sequence: CDR1 LNHNV, CDR2 YYDKDF (reference sequence). The CDR3 coding sequence is TGTGCCACCAGCAGCCCTTTTTGGCAGGGGCAGAACTATGGCTACACCTTC. Translated, it gives CATSSPFWQGQNYGYTF.

The genes are TRBV18 and TRBJ2-5; 10 nucleotides match TRBD2. The V and J ends lost 3 bases and 3 bases, in that order; junction bases with no gene match: 13. CDR1 is KGHSH and CDR2 is LQKENI in the germline V gene. The CDR3 sequence is 18 residues long. In DNA, the CDR3 is TGTGCCAGCTCACCCACCGACGGGCTAGCGGGAGATGAAGAGACCCAGTACTTC. It is translated as CASSPTDGLAGDEETQYF.

This sequence joins TRBV10-3 and TRBJ2-5, with D maybe TRBD1 (6 bases). The CDR3 runs 14 residues. V was trimmed by 1 base and J by 2 bases, leaving 8 bases between them. Germline loops: CDR1 ENHRY, CDR2 SYGVKD. DNA of the CDR3: TGTGCCATCAGTGAGTTAGGGGGACAAGAGACCCAGTACTTC. It codes for CAISELGGQETQYF.

This clone was picked up one time. The chain couples TRBV2 to TRBJ2-4; 7 nucleotides agree with TRBD1. V lost 8 bases to trimming and J lost 0 bases; unmatched junction nucleotides: 16. The CDR3 extends over 18 amino acids. Germline assignment: CDR1 SNHLY and CDR2 FYNNEI. The CDR3 DNA follows: TGTGCCAGCGTTTACTCACTCGAGGGGGCTCGAGCCAAAAACATTCAGTACTTC. Its translation is CASVYSLEGARAKNIQYF.

This clone was seen a few times. The chain is built from TRBV6-2 or TRBV6-3 and TRBJ1-2, with 12 bases aligning to TRBD1. The CDR3 sequence is 15 residues long. Unmatched junction bases numbered 7, after V lost 3 bases and J lost 8 bases. Germline V gives CDR1 MNHEY, CDR2 SVGEGT. CDR3 nucleotide sequence: TGTGCCAGCAGTTATACCCCCGGGACAGGGGGCGGCTACACCTTC. It encodes CASSYTPGTGGGYTF.

The chain recombines TRBV6-5 with TRBJ1-1; D uncertain. V dropped 4 bases and J dropped 5 bases, with 5 bases sitting between them. The length of the CDR3 is 11 residues. The V gene's germline CDR1 is MNHEY and CDR2 SVGAGI. DNA for the CDR3: TGTGCCAGCAGTTCCGGGACTGAAGCTTTCTTT. It yields the protein CASSSGTEAFF.

The chain combines TRBV13 with TRBJ2-3; TRBD1 is a possible D gene (5 bases). Germline V CDR1 and CDR2: PRHDT, FYEKMQ (reference sequence). V dropped 4 bases and J dropped 5 bases, with 16 bases sitting between them. The CDR3 is made up of 15 amino acids. The CDR3 here is CASSSTFRVGDTQYF. CDR3 DNA: TGTGCCAGCAGCTCGACATTCAGGGTTGGAGATACGCAGTATTTT. The full variable domain, rest sourced from reference TRBV13 and TRBJ2-3, is AAGVIQSPRHLIKEKRETATLKCYPIPRHDTVYWYQQGPGQDPQFLISFYEKMQSDKGSIPDRFSAQQFSDYHSELNMSSLELGDSALYFCASSSTFRVGDTQYFGPGTRLTVL.

This chain uses TRBV9 with TRBJ2-1, with 11 bases aligning to TRBD2. V was clipped by 0 bases and J by 9 bases; unmatched bases: 8. CDR1 and CDR2 (germline): SGDLS, YYNGEE. This CDR3 contains 16 residues. The CDR3 DNA reads TGTGCCAGCAGCGTAGCAACTAGCGGGAGTGTCGGTGAGCAGTTCTTC. Translated: CASSVATSGSVGEQFF.